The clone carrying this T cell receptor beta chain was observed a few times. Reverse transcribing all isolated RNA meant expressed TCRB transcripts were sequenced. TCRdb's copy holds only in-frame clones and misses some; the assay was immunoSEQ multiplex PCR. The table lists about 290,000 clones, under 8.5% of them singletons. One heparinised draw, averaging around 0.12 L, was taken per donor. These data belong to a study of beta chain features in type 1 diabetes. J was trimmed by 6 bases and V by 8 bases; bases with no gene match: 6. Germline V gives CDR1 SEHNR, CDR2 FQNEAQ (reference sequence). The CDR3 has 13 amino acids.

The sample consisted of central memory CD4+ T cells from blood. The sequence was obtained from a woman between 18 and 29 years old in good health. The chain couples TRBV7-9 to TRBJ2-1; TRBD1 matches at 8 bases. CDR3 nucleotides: TGTGCCAGCGCGACAGGGGAAGTCAATGAGCAGTTCTTC. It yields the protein CASATGEVNEQFF.